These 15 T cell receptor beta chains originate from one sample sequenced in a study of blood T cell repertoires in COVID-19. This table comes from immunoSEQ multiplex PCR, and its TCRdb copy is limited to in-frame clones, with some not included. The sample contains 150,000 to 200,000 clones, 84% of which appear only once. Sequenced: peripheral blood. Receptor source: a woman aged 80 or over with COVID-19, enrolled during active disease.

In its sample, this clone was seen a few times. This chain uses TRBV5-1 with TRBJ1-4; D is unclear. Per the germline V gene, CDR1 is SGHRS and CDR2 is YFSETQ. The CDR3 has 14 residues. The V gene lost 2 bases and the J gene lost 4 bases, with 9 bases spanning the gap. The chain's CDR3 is CASSFGGDNEKLFF. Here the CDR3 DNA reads TGCGCCAGCAGCTTTGGAGGAGATAATGAAAAACTGTTTTTT.

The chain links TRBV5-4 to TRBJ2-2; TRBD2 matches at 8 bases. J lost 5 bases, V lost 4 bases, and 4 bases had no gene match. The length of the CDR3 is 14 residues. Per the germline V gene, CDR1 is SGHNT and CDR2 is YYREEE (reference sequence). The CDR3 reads CASSQAGVTGELFF. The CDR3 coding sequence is TGTGCCAGCAGCCAAGCGGGAGTTACCGGGGAGCTGTTTTTT.

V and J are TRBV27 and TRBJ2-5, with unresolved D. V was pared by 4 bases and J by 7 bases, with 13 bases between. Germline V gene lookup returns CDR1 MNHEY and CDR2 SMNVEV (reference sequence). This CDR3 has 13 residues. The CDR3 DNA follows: TGTGCCAGCAGTTCCAACTACGCCCGGACCCAGTACTTC. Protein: CASSSNYARTQYF.

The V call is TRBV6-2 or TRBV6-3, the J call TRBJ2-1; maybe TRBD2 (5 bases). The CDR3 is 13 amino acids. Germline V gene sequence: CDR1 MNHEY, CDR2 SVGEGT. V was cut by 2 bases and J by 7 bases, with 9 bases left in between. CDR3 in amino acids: CASSYPGYNEQFF. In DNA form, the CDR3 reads TGTGCCAGCAGTTACCCGGGATATAATGAGCAGTTCTTC.

The CDR3 DNA reads as TGTGCCAGCAGCCTTCAACCAGTGGCTAATGAAAAACTGTTTTTT. Protein product: CASSLQPVANEKLFF. The genes are TRBV7-9 and TRBJ1-4; D remains ambiguous. Germline-derived CDR1 and CDR2 are SEHNR and FQNEAQ (reference sequence). V was clipped by 5 bases and J by 3 bases, with 13 bases between them. The CDR3 totals 15 residues.

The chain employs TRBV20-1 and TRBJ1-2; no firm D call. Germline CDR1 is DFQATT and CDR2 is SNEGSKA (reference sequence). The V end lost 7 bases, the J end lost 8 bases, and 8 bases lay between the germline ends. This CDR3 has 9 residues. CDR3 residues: CSVMQGYTF. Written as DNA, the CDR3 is TGCAGTGTAATGCAGGGCTACACCTTC.

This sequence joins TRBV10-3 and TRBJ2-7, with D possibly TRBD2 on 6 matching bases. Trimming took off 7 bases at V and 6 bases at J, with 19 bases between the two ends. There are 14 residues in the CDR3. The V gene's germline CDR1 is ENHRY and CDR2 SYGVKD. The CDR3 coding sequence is TGTGCCATCAAGAGGGAGGCACCCTTTCTCGAGCAGTACTTC. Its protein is CAIKREAPFLEQYF.

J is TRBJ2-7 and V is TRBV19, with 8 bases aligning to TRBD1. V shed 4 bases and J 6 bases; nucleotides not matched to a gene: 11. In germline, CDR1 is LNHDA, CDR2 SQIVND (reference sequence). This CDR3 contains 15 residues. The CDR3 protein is CASSTRDRSLGEQYF. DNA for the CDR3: TGTGCCAGTAGTACCCGGGACAGGTCCCTCGGCGAGCAGTACTTC.

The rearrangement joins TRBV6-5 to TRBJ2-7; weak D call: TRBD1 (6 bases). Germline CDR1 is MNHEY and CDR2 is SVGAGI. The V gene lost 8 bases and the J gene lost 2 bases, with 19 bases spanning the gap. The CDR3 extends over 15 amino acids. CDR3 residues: CASCRQVSSPYEQYF. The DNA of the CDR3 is TGTGCCAGCTGCAGACAGGTCTCATCTCCCTACGAGCAGTACTTC.

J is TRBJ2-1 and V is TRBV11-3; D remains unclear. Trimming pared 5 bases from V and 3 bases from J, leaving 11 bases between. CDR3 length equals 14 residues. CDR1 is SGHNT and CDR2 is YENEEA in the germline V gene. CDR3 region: CASSGSTVYNEQFF. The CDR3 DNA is TGTGCCAGCAGCGGTTCTACAGTCTACAATGAGCAGTTCTTC. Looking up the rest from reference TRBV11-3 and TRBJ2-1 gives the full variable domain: EAGVVQSPRYKIIEKKQPVAFWCNPISGHNTLYWYLQNLGQGPELLIRYENEEAVDDSQLPKDRFSAERLKGVDSTLKIQPAELGDSAVYLCASSGSTVYNEQFFGPGTRLTVL.

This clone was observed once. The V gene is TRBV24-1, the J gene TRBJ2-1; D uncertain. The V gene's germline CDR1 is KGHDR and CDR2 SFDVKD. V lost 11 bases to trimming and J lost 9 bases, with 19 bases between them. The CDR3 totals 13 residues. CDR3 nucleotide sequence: TGTGCCAGTTCCGACTTCGGTGTTACTGAGCAGTTCTTC. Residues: CASSDFGVTEQFF.

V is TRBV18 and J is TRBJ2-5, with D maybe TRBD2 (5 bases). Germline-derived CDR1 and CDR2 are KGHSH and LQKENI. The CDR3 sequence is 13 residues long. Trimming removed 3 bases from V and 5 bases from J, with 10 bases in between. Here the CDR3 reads CASSPIGSETQYF. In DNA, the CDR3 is TGTGCCAGCTCACCTATAGGGAGTGAGACCCAGTACTTC.

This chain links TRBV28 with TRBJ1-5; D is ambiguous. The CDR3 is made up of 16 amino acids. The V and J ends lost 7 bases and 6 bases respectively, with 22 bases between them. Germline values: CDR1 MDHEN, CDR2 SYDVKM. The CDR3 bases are TGTGCCAGCACCCTTGTAGGGATAGCGACGACTCAGCCCCAGCATTTT. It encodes CASTLVGIATTQPQHF. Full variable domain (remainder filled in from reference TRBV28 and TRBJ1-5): DVKVTQSSRYLVKRTGEKVFLECVQDMDHENMFWYRQDPGLGLRLIYFSYDVKMKEKGDIPEGYSVSREKKERFSLILESASTNQTSMYLCASTLVGIATTQPQHFGDGTRLSIL.

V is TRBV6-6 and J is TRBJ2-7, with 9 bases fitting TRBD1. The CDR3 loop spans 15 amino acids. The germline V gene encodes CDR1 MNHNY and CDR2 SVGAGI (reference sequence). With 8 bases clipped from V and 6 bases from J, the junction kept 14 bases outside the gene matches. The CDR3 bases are TGTGCCAGCGGGGGGACAGGGTTCGGGTACGGCGAGCAGTACTTC. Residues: CASGGTGFGYGEQYF.

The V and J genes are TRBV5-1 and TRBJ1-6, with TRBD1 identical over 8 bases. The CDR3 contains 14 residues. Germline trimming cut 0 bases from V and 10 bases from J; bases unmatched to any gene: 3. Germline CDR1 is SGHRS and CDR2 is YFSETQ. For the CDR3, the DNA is TGCGCCAGCAGCTTGGACAGGGGGAGATCACCCCTCCACTTT. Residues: CASSLDRGRSPLHF.